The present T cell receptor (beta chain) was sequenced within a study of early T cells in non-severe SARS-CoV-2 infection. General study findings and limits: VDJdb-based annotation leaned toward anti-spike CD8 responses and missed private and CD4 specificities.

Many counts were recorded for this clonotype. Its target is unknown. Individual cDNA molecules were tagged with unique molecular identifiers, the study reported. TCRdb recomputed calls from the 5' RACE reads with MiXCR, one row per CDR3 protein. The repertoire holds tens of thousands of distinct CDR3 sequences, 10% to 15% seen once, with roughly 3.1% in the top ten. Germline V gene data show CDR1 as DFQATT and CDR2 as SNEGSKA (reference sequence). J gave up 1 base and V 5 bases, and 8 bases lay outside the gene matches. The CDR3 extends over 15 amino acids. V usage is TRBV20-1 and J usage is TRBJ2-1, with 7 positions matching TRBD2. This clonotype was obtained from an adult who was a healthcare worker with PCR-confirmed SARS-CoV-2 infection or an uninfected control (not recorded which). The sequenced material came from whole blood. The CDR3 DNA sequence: TGCAGTGCTTATTCCGGGACTATTTCCTACAATGAGCAGTTCTTC. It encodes CSAYSGTISYNEQFF.